One sample yielded the 21 T cell receptor beta chains listed below, sequenced in a study of graft-versus-host responses after intestinal transplantation. Sequenced by immunoSEQ multiplex PCR; TCRdb stores in-frame clones only, minus some. The sample has about 39,000 clones, about 96% seen once. Antigens for these TCRs are unknown. The sample here was unstimulated CD8+ T cells sorted from spleen or lymph node cells, taken before transplant. These receptors were obtained from a human donor who was the organ donor for an intestinal transplant.

In its sample, this clone was seen once. The chain recombines TRBV5-4 with TRBJ2-7; TRBD2 aligns across 8 bases. The CDR3 is made up of 16 amino acids. The V and J ends lost 4 bases and 3 bases, in that order; junction bases with no gene match: 12. Germline V gives CDR1 SGHNT, CDR2 YYREEE (reference sequence). CDR3 sequence reads: CASSDRGGLSSYEQYF. CDR3 in DNA: TGTGCCAGCAGCGACCGGGGGGGACTGTCGAGCTACGAGCAGTACTTC.

This chain uses TRBV7-6 with TRBJ2-3; D may match TRBD1 or TRBD2 (6 bases each). Germline V gene lookup returns CDR1 SGHVS and CDR2 FNYEAQ. The CDR3 length is 14 residues. Deletions cut 5 bases from V and 4 bases from J, with 13 bases between. The DNA for the CDR3 is TGTGCCAGCAGCGCGTTTGGGGGGCCAGATACGCAGTATTTT. Translation: CASSAFGGPDTQYF.

The genes are TRBV11-2 and TRBJ2-3; 8 nucleotides line up with TRBD2. V shed 6 bases, J shed 5 bases, and the junction held 13 bases outside the gene matches. The CDR3 runs to 16 residues. Germline CDR1 is SGHAT and CDR2 is FQNNGV. CDR3 region: CASRKWVGGAKDTQYF. The CDR3 DNA reads as TGTGCCAGCAGAAAATGGGTCGGGGGGGCAAAAGATACGCAGTATTTT.

The V call is TRBV19, the J call TRBJ1-2, with a tentative D call TRBD1 (5 bases). CDR1 and CDR2 from the germline V gene are LNHDA and SQIVND (reference sequence). V shed 4 bases and J shed 3 bases, with 12 bases lying between them. The CDR3 has 14 amino acids. CDR3 in DNA: TGTGCCAGTAGTAAGGGGAACAACTACTATGGCTACACCTTC. It codes for CASSKGNNYYGYTF.

This clone appeared a single time. The chain joins TRBV27 to TRBJ2-7; a weak D match, TRBD1 (6 bases). With 0 bases removed from V and 3 bases from J, the gap between germline ends came to 9 bases. The CDR3 runs 14 residues. Germline V gene lookup returns CDR1 MNHEY and CDR2 SMNVEV (reference sequence). The CDR3 is CASSLSGQFYEQYF. Here the CDR3 DNA reads TGTGCCAGCAGTTTATCCGGACAGTTCTACGAGCAGTACTTC.

This rearrangement joins TRBV30 to TRBJ1-2, with unresolved D. This CDR3 is built from 15 residues. Trimming removed 7 bases at V and 3 bases at J, with 21 bases between. CDR1 GTSNPN and CDR2 SVGIG come from the germline V gene (reference sequence). CDR3 coding DNA: TGTGCCTACACCAATTTGGATGGTTGGCACTATGGCTACACCTTC. Protein: CAYTNLDGWHYGYTF.

This CDR3 reads CASRQGFTEAFF. The DNA of the CDR3 is TGTGCCAGTAGACAGGGTTTTACTGAAGCTTTCTTT. V is TRBV19 and J is TRBJ1-1; possibly TRBD1 for D (6 bases). The germline CDR1 and CDR2 sequences are LNHDA and SQIVND (reference sequence). V dropped 6 bases and J dropped 5 bases, with 10 bases sitting between them. CDR3 size: 12 residues.

The chain recombines TRBV6-5 with TRBJ2-4; no firm D call. The CDR3 runs to 14 residues. Germline-derived CDR1 and CDR2 are MNHEY and SVGAGI. Trimming left V 2 bases short and J 4 bases short, with 9 bases between. CDR3 protein: CASSYTDSKNIQYF. The DNA for the CDR3 is TGTGCCAGCAGTTACACGGATTCTAAAAACATTCAGTACTTC.

This rearrangement joins TRBV2 to TRBJ2-3; 9 bases fit TRBD2. CDR1 is SNHLY and CDR2 is FYNNEI in the germline V gene. J gave up 2 bases and V 3 bases, and 9 bases lay outside the gene matches. The CDR3 is 17 residues long. CDR3 in DNA: TGTGCCAGCAGTGATTTAGTAGCGGGGGCCGCCACAGATACGCAGTATTTT. Translating it yields CASSDLVAGAATDTQYF.

This sequence joins TRBV6-5 and TRBJ1-2; D uncertain. CDR3 length equals 13 residues. CDR1 and CDR2 (germline): MNHEY, SVGAGI. Trimming took 2 bases from V and 5 from J, leaving 9 bases between them. The CDR3 is CASSYGSGYGYTF. In nucleotides, the CDR3 is TGTGCCAGCAGTTACGGCTCGGGATATGGCTACACCTTC.

The chain carries TRBV5-1 and TRBJ2-7; D remains ambiguous. In germline, CDR1 is SGHRS, CDR2 YFSETQ. Trimming shortened V by 0 bases and J by 3 bases, and 10 bases separated the two germline ends. The CDR3 runs 14 residues. DNA of the CDR3: TGCGCCAGCAGCTTGGATCCTCCAAACTACGAGCAGTACTTC. As protein: CASSLDPPNYEQYF.

The rearrangement uses TRBV4-1 and TRBJ2-3, with TRBD2 matching 9 bases. The J segment lost 1 base and the V segment lost 4 bases, leaving 3 bases of the junction unmatched. CDR3 size: 15 residues. CDR1 MGHRA and CDR2 YSYEKL come from the germline V gene. CDR3 bases: TGCGCCAGCAGCCGAGTAGCGGGGGGCACAGATACGCAGTATTTT. Its protein is CASSRVAGGTDTQYF.

The chain couples TRBV29-1 to TRBJ1-1; no firm D call. The ends were cut back, 7 bases at V and 7 bases at J, with 16 bases in the middle. CDR1 SQVTM and CDR2 ANQGSEA come from the germline V gene. The length of the CDR3 is 12 residues. This CDR3 is CSAGDGWIEAFF. In DNA, the CDR3 is TGCAGCGCTGGAGACGGTTGGATTGAAGCTTTCTTT.

The chain uses TRBV6-5 and TRBJ1-3; 7 bases align to TRBD1. Germline lookup yields CDR1 MNHEY and CDR2 SVGAGI. The V and J ends lost 4 bases and 0 bases, in that order; junction bases with no gene match: 6. The CDR3 sequence is 16 residues long. The CDR3 nucleotides are TGTGCCAGCAGTTTCCCGACAGGGCCCTCTGGAAACACCATATATTTT. Translating gives CASSFPTGPSGNTIYF.

V gene TRBV4-1 combines with J gene TRBJ2-7; 7 positions match TRBD2. The CDR3 loop spans 13 amino acids. The junction had 2 bases not matched to a gene; V was cut back by 1 base and J by 5 bases. Germline values: CDR1 MGHRA, CDR2 YSYEKL. Here the CDR3 reads CASSQGSGHEQYF. The DNA of the CDR3 is TGCGCCAGCAGCCAAGGTAGCGGGCACGAGCAGTACTTC.

The V gene is TRBV29-1, the J gene TRBJ2-7; TRBD1 or TRBD2 may be the D gene (5 bases each). There are 11 residues in the CDR3. Germline-derived CDR1 and CDR2 are SQVTM and ANQGSEA. V was cut by 6 bases and J by 2 bases, with 8 bases left in between. The CDR3 protein is CSVRDPYEQYF. The DNA for the CDR3 is TGCAGCGTCCGGGACCCCTACGAGCAGTACTTC.

The genes are TRBV7-9 and TRBJ2-7; 10 bases fit TRBD1. The germline CDR1 and CDR2 sequences are SEHNR and FQNEAQ (reference sequence). V dropped 5 bases and J dropped 2; count of bases not matched to a gene: 3. The CDR3 totals 14 residues. The CDR3 reads CASSADRGTYEQYF. The CDR3, as DNA: TGTGCCAGCAGCGCGGACAGGGGGACCTACGAGCAGTACTTC.

V usage is TRBV27 and J usage is TRBJ2-7; no definite D call. V lost 5 bases, J lost 0 bases, and 5 bases lay in between. From germline, CDR1 is MNHEY and CDR2 SMNVEV (reference sequence). This CDR3 comprises 12 residues. The CDR3 sequence is CASSTSSYEQYF. CDR3 nucleotide sequence: TGTGCCAGCAGTACAAGCTCCTACGAGCAGTACTTC.

This chain connects TRBV7-9 to TRBJ1-5; D is unresolved. This CDR3 has 12 amino acids. V lost 1 base to trimming and J lost 10 bases, with 8 bases between them. Germline V gene lookup returns CDR1 SEHNR and CDR2 FQNEAQ (reference sequence). The CDR3 DNA reads TGTGCCAGCAGCTTAGTCAGCGGTCCCCAGCATTTT. This sequence encodes CASSLVSGPQHF.

The chain has TRBV7-6 and TRBJ2-1, with D possibly TRBD1 on 6 matching bases. This CDR3 has 13 residues. Trimming shortened V by 5 bases and J by 2 bases, and 7 bases separated the two germline ends. Germline CDR1 reads SGHVS; CDR2 reads FNYEAQ. DNA for the CDR3: TGTGCCAGCAGCAGGACAGCCTACAATGAGCAGTTCTTC. This encodes CASSRTAYNEQFF.

V usage is TRBV6-5 and J usage is TRBJ1-2, with 11 positions matching TRBD1. V lost 2 bases, J lost 7 bases, and 3 bases stayed unmatched. This CDR3 has 14 residues. Per germline, CDR1 MNHEY and CDR2 SVGAGI. In DNA, the CDR3 is TGTGCCAGCAGTTACGGACAGGGGGCAGGTGGCTACACCTTC. Protein: CASSYGQGAGGYTF.